This T cell receptor (beta chain) was obtained from a study of T cell responses to AZD1222 COVID-19 vaccine. Study-level findings and limits: Two AZD1222 doses significantly raised spike-specific TCR breadth and depth over controls. Donors in the cohort were predominantly white British and more often female, and clonal diversity was possibly underestimated.

Concerning this clone itself: Its antigen is unidentified.

In germline, CDR1 is SGDLS, CDR2 YYNGEE. The V end was cut by 2 bases, the J end by 6 bases, with 16 bases between. This CDR3 is 15 amino acids long. Only in-frame clones appear in the TCRdb table, and some are missing; sequencing was by immunoSEQ multiplex PCR. The sample has 150,000 to 200,000 clones; 85% to 90% are singletons. The chain combines TRBV9 with TRBJ2-3, with D tentatively TRBD1 (6 bases). Sample: peripheral blood, taken on day 0 of AZD1222 vaccination. The sequence was obtained from an adult in good health. The CDR3 is CASSVEGRGGDTQYF. CDR3 coding DNA: TGTGCCAGCAGCGTTGAAGGCAGGGGTGGGGATACGCAGTATTTT.